These 31 T cell receptor beta chains originate from one sample sequenced in a study of molecular identifiers for immune sequencing clone quantification. One entry per CDR3 protein results from TCRdb running MiXCR on the PCR reads. The table shows about 40,000 distinct CDR3 sequences, with about a fifth occurring only once. Sequenced: naive CD8+ T cells from blood, with Jurkat cell RNA spiked in. The subset is: FACS-sorted CD8+CD4-CCR7+CD45RA+ naive T cells. The receptor source for this set is a human donor in good health. Some libraries in this study had Jurkat cell RNA spiked in.

This clonotype was found many times. V usage is TRBV4-1 and J usage is TRBJ2-5, with TRBD1 matching over 8 bases. The junction had 7 bases not matched to a gene; V was cut back by 5 bases and J by 2 bases. The germline CDR1 and CDR2 sequences are MGHRA and YSYEKL. This CDR3 spans 15 amino acids. This chain's CDR3 is CASSSHRQGQETQYF. CDR3 coding DNA: TGCGCCAGCAGCTCCCACCGACAGGGGCAAGAGACCCAGTACTTC.

This clonotype was counted many times. The CDR3 loop is CASSQGAGGVYEQYF. CDR3 DNA: TGTGCCAGCAGCCAAGGTGCAGGGGGCGTATACGAGCAGTACTTC. The chain has TRBV14 and TRBJ2-7; 8 bases align to TRBD1. The junction had 6 bases not matched to a gene; V was cut back by 1 base and J by 4 bases. This CDR3 contains 15 residues. Germline loops: CDR1 SGHDN, CDR2 FVKESK.

Ten or more counts support this clonotype. The rearrangement joins TRBV19 to TRBJ2-1; D may correspond to TRBD1 or TRBD2 (6 bases each). This CDR3 comprises 18 residues. V shed 5 bases and J shed 3 bases, with 23 bases lying between them. CDR1 LNHDA and CDR2 SQIVND come from the germline V gene (reference sequence). CDR3 sequence reads: CASSPQTTKGGYYNEQFF. The CDR3 DNA reads TGTGCCAGTAGTCCACAGACCACGAAAGGGGGGTACTACAATGAGCAGTTCTTC.

Remarks on this clonotype: Since the CDR3 does not end with the conserved phenylalanine or tryptophan, this likely comes from a read error. Because the CDR3's place on the DNA is in doubt, the DNA is left out and the CDR3 is given as listed by TCRdb. The chain recombines TRBV6-1 with TRBJ1-4; the table's D call, TRBD1, has no DNA check behind it. CDR1 is MNHNS and CDR2 is SASEGT in the germline V gene. The CDR3 region is 14 residues in length, termini included. CDR3 sequence: CASSEGQYNEKLSL.

This clonotype was counted ten times or more. This chain joins TRBV12-3 or TRBV12-4 and TRBJ2-3, with 9 bases identical to TRBD1. This CDR3 comprises 15 residues. V lost 7 bases, J lost 1 base, and 6 bases stayed unmatched. CDR3 nucleotide sequence: TGTGCCAGCAATACGGACAGGGGACGCACAGATACGCAGTATTTT. This sequence encodes CASNTDRGRTDTQYF.

This clonotype has at least ten counts. The chain combines TRBV20-1 with TRBJ2-7; unclear D gene. CDR1 is DFQATT, CDR2 SNEGSKA, per germline (reference sequence). CDR3 length: 14 residues. The ends were cut back, 0 bases at V and 2 bases at J, with 11 bases in the middle. CDR3 DNA: TGCAGTGCTAGAGATCGAAACGATCCCTACGAGCAGTACTTC. Amino acid sequence: CSARDRNDPYEQYF.

This clonotype was seen repeatedly, ten times or more. The V and J genes are TRBV27 and TRBJ2-1; perhaps TRBD1 as D (5 bases). This CDR3 contains 14 residues. Between the trimmed V and J ends, which lost 6 bases and 8 bases, there was a span of 17 bases. CDR1 and CDR2 (germline): MNHEY, SMNVEV (reference sequence). The CDR3 DNA reads as TGTGCCAGCAGCGGTGACTCAGCCAGGGATGAGCAGTTCTTC. Translation gives CASSGDSARDEQFF.

The CDR3 region has the DNA TGTGCCAGCAGCCCAGAGTCGAAGGGCAGCTTTTCTGGCTACACCTTC. This codes for CASSPESKGSFSGYTF. This sequence joins TRBV9 and TRBJ1-2, with D unclear. Deletions cut 4 bases from V and 7 bases from J, with 23 bases between. The CDR3 extends over 16 amino acids. The germline V gene encodes CDR1 SGDLS and CDR2 YYNGEE.

This clonotype was observed many times. The V call is TRBV28, the J call TRBJ2-7, with a possible D match to TRBD2 (6 bases). The CDR3 has 15 amino acids. CDR1 MDHEN and CDR2 SYDVKM come from the germline V gene. V gave up 2 bases and J gave up 3 bases, with 14 bases separating them. The CDR3 sequence: CASSLGPAGSYEQYF. CDR3 coding DNA: TGTGCCAGCAGTTTAGGGCCTGCGGGGAGCTACGAGCAGTACTTC.

This clonotype was counted at least ten times. This chain links TRBV6-5 with TRBJ2-3; 7 positions match TRBD2. The CDR3 has 16 residues. Germline values: CDR1 MNHEY, CDR2 SVGAGI. V gave up 0 bases and J gave up 6 bases; unmatched junction bases: 9. CDR3 nucleotide sequence: TGTGCCAGCAGTTACTCGAGCGGGGCGGCGTGGGATACGCAGTATTTT. This codes for CASSYSSGAAWDTQYF.

Details on this clonotype: Compared with germline, one end of the junction differs, possibly owing to a read error. The chain uses TRBV27 and TRBJ1-5, with 7 bases aligning to TRBD1. The CDR3 is 14 residues long. Germline CDR1 MNHEY, CDR2 SMNVEV (reference sequence). CDR3 bases: TGTGCCAGCAGTCCCGGGACAGTCAATCAGCCCCAGCACTTT. It specifies CASSPGTVNQPQHF.

This clonotype was seen repeatedly, ten times or more. J is TRBJ1-1 and V is TRBV7-9; TRBD1 might be the D (6 bases). Germline CDR1 reads SEHNR; CDR2 reads FQNEAQ (reference sequence). The CDR3 covers 14 residues. Trimming took 6 bases from V and 8 from J, leaving 19 bases between them. The CDR3 loop is CASSEEQGPQEAFF. The CDR3 nucleotides read TGTGCCAGCAGTGAAGAGCAGGGGCCCCAAGAAGCTTTCTTT.

This clonotype has a count of ten or more. The CDR3 here is CASSPEGEGLAAQQETQYF. CDR3 in DNA: TGTGCCAGCAGCCCAGAAGGGGAGGGACTAGCGGCCCAACAAGAGACCCAGTACTTC. The chain couples TRBV7-2 to TRBJ2-5; 11 bases agree with TRBD2. The CDR3 runs to 19 residues. V dropped 5 bases and J dropped 2; count of bases not matched to a gene: 16. The germline V gene encodes CDR1 SGHTA and CDR2 FQGNSA.

Regarding this clonotype: Given a much more abundant clone one base away, this may be a read error. The chain carries TRBV4-3 and TRBJ2-3, with D perhaps TRBD2 (6 bases). Trimming took off 8 bases at V and 4 bases at J, with 13 bases between the two ends. The germline V gene encodes CDR1 LGHNA and CDR2 YSLEER. The CDR3 is made up of 13 amino acids. The CDR3 region has the DNA TGCGCCAGCTGCGGGGCGGGGCCAGATACGCAGTATTTT. It yields the protein CASCGAGPDTQYF.

Regarding this clonotype: This is likely a read error, given that the CDR3 carries no conserved phenylalanine or tryptophan at its end. The chain is built from TRBV6-5 and TRBJ1-2; D uncertain. The CDR3 length is 15 residues. Germline lookup yields CDR1 MNHEY and CDR2 SVGAGI. Trimming removed 0 bases at V and 4 bases at J, with 12 bases between. CDR3 sequence (DNA): TGTGCCAGCAGTTACTCCCCTAACCAAGGCTATGGCTACACCATC. Translation: CASSYSPNQGYGYTI.

The CDR3 DNA sequence: TGTGCCAGCAGTTACCCGACAGGTGCAGGGACAGGCACTGAAGCTTTCTTT. Protein product: CASSYPTGAGTGTEAFF. The chain employs TRBV6-6 and TRBJ1-1; TRBD1 agrees at 8 bases. The CDR3 loop spans 17 amino acids. The V gene end was trimmed by 2 bases and the J gene end by 4 bases; junction bases not matched to a gene: 12. In germline, CDR1 is MNHNY, CDR2 SVGAGI (reference sequence).

Worth noting for this clonotype: A much larger clone lies a single base off, so this may be a read error. This chain links TRBV4-3 with TRBJ2-7, with D possibly being TRBD2 (5 bases). The CDR3 runs 18 residues. Per the germline V gene, CDR1 is LGHNA and CDR2 is YSLEER. The V end lost 0 bases, the J end lost 3 bases, and 21 bases lay between the germline ends. CDR3 in amino acids: CASSQDFQVAGLDYEQYF. The CDR3 DNA follows: TGCGCCAGCAGCCAAGATTTTCAGGTCGCGGGCCTCGACTACGAGCAGTACTTC.

This clonotype was observed at least ten times. This rearrangement joins TRBV29-1 to TRBJ2-3, with a tentative D call TRBD1 (6 bases). Germline CDR1 and CDR2: SQVTM and ANQGSEA. The V end lost 3 bases, the J end lost 5 bases, and 15 bases lay between the germline ends. The CDR3 is 14 residues long. The CDR3 DNA is TGCAGCGTTGAGGACCAGGGGCGTGGAGATACGCAGTATTTT. It encodes CSVEDQGRGDTQYF.

This clonotype was seen at least ten times. The J gene is TRBJ2-7, the V gene TRBV28; D remains unclear. The V and J ends lost 6 bases and 3 bases respectively, with 6 bases between them. Per germline, CDR1 MDHEN and CDR2 SYDVKM. The CDR3 sequence is 11 residues long. CDR3 region: CASSTIYEQYF. CDR3 coding DNA: TGTGCCAGCAGCACAATCTACGAGCAGTACTTC.

A remark on this clonotype: Possible read error: a much larger clone is one base away. This chain links TRBV12-3 or TRBV12-4 with TRBJ1-1; D gene ambiguous. This CDR3 comprises 9 residues. With 10 bases removed from V and 10 bases from J, the gap between germline ends came to 10 bases. The chain's CDR3 is CAIQFGAFF. CDR3 nucleotides: TGTGCCATCCAATTCGGAGCTTTCTTT.

This clonotype has a count of ten or more. The V and J genes are TRBV24-1 and TRBJ1-4; 8 bases match TRBD1. CDR3 length: 14 amino acids. The germline CDR1 and CDR2 sequences are KGHDR and SFDVKD. With 9 bases clipped from V and 8 bases from J, the junction kept 10 bases outside the gene matches. The CDR3: CATPARDRHEKLFF. In DNA, the CDR3 is TGTGCCACCCCCGCCCGGGACAGGCACGAAAAACTGTTTTTT.

Many counts were recorded for this clonotype. The chain is built from TRBV5-5 and TRBJ1-2; D is unresolved. V was cut by 0 bases and J by 5 bases, with 17 bases left in between. Germline V lookup: CDR1 SGHKS, CDR2 YYEKEE (reference sequence). The CDR3 totals 16 residues. CDR3 sequence: CASSLASSVPFYGYTF. The CDR3 DNA reads TGTGCCAGCAGCTTGGCCTCCAGTGTTCCCTTTTATGGCTACACCTTC.

As to this clonotype: A much larger clone lies a single base off, so this may be a read error. The chain uses TRBV30 and TRBJ2-2; a possible D gene is TRBD2 (5 bases). The CDR3 has 12 residues. Germline V gene lookup returns CDR1 GTSNPN and CDR2 SVGIG (reference sequence). CDR3 nucleotides: TGTGCCCGGAGGTGGGGAGTCGGGGAGCTGTTTTTT. It specifies CARRWGVGELFF.

Details on this clonotype: Given a much more abundant clone one base away, this may be a read error. The CDR3 here is CASSLTTGDTEAFF. CDR3 in DNA: TGCGCCAGCAGCTTGACAACGGGGGACACTGAAGCTTTCTTT. This chain joins TRBV5-1 and TRBJ1-1; TRBD1 might be the D (5 bases). The CDR3 totals 14 residues. Between the trimmed V and J ends, which lost 1 base and 3 bases, there was a span of 10 bases. The germline V gene has CDR1 SGHRS and CDR2 YFSETQ.

This clonotype was detected many times. The V call is TRBV20-1, the J call TRBJ2-7; a possible D gene is TRBD1 (6 bases). Germline assignment: CDR1 DFQATT and CDR2 SNEGSKA (reference sequence). The CDR3 runs to 14 residues. Trimming left V 6 bases short and J 2 bases short, with 17 bases between. CDR3 protein: CSAPWTVHPYEQYF. In nucleotides, the CDR3 is TGCAGTGCGCCCTGGACAGTGCATCCCTACGAGCAGTACTTC.

This clonotype was seen ten or more times. This chain joins TRBV5-1 and TRBJ1-6; TRBD1 agrees at 8 bases. Germline V gene sequence: CDR1 SGHRS, CDR2 YFSETQ. This CDR3 is built from 16 residues. V lost 0 bases to trimming and J lost 8 bases; unmatched junction nucleotides: 7. CDR3 amino acids: CASSLAEGQAYSPLHF. For the CDR3, the DNA is TGCGCCAGCAGCTTGGCCGAGGGACAGGCTTATTCACCCCTCCACTTT.

The V call is TRBV7-9, the J call TRBJ2-5; D is possibly TRBD2 (7 bases). The germline V gene encodes CDR1 SEHNR and CDR2 FQNEAQ (reference sequence). The V end lost 3 bases, the J end lost 1 base, and 18 bases lay between the germline ends. The CDR3 is 17 residues long. CDR3 coding DNA: TGTGCCAGCAGCTTCCGAAGGGGGGGCCATTCCCAAGAGACCCAGTACTTC. Translating gives CASSFRRGGHSQETQYF.

This clonotype was detected ten times or more. DNA for the CDR3: TGTGCCAGCAGTGAAGTGGCGACAGGGAGGAACACTGAAGCTTTCTTT. This sequence encodes CASSEVATGRNTEAFF. The chain combines TRBV2 with TRBJ1-1, with 7 positions matching TRBD1. Per germline, CDR1 SNHLY and CDR2 FYNNEI. CDR3 size: 16 residues. J lost 1 base, V lost 1 base, and 6 bases had no gene match.

This clonotype was observed at least ten times. CDR3 sequence reads: CASSPDSHYEQYF. The CDR3 nucleotides are TGTGCCAGCAGCCCGGACAGCCACTACGAGCAGTACTTC. The chain is built from TRBV13 and TRBJ2-7; D is perhaps TRBD1 (6 bases). V gave up 5 bases and J gave up 3 bases, with 11 bases separating them. Germline V lookup: CDR1 PRHDT, CDR2 FYEKMQ (reference sequence). CDR3 size: 13 residues.

Ten or more counts support this clonotype. This rearrangement joins TRBV5-6 to TRBJ2-5; 11 bases are shared with TRBD2. Germline V gives CDR1 SGHDT, CDR2 YYEEEE. Trimming took 0 bases from V and 1 from J; bases not matched to a gene: 8. This CDR3 is 18 amino acids long. The DNA of the CDR3 is TGTGCCAGCAGCTTGGAACTAGCGGGGGCGATGCTCCAAGAGACCCAGTACTTC. It translates to CASSLELAGAMLQETQYF.

This clonotype was seen many times. V usage is TRBV20-1 and J usage is TRBJ2-3; the match to TRBD2 covers 7 bases. The CDR3 runs to 15 residues. Germline V lookup: CDR1 DFQATT, CDR2 SNEGSKA (reference sequence). V lost 1 base and J lost 0; bases outside the gene matches: 4. This CDR3 reads CSARAAGVSTDTQYF. The CDR3 nucleotides read TGCAGTGCTAGAGCGGCGGGGGTTAGCACAGATACGCAGTATTTT.